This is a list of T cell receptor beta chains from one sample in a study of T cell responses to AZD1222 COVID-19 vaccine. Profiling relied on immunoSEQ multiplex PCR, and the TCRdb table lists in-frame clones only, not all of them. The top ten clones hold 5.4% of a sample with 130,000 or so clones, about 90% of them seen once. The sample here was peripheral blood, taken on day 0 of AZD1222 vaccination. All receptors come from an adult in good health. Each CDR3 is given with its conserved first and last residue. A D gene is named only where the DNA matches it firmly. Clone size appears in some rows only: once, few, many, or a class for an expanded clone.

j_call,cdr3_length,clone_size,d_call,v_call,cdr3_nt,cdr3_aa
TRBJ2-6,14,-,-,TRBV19,TGTGCCAGTAGTTGGCAAGGCCCGCCCAACGTCCTGACTTTC,CASSWQGPPNVLTF
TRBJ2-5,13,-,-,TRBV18,TGTGCCAGCTCACCAGAGCCTATGGAGACCCAGTACTTC,CASSPEPMETQYF
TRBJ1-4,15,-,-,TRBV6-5,TGTGCCAGCAGTTACTTGTCGACGGCGAATGAAAAACTGTTTTTT,CASSYLSTANEKLFF
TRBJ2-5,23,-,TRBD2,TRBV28,TGTGCCAGCAGACCAGGGAATGAGTACCTCGCGATTCTCCGTCTAGCGGTTGTAGAGACCCAGTACTTC,CASRPGNEYLAILRLAVVETQYF
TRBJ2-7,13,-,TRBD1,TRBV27,TGTGCCAGCGCCAGACAGGGATCCTACGAGCAGTACTTC,CASARQGSYEQYF
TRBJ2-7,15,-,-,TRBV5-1,TGCGCCAGCAGCTTTGGGGGTAGGGTGAGCTACGAGCAGTACTTC,CASSFGGRVSYEQYF
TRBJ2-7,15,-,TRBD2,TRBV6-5,TGTGCCAGCAGTTACTTGGCTAGCGGGGGGTACGAGCAGTACTTC,CASSYLASGGYEQYF
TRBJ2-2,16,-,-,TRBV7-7,TGTGCTAGCAGCTCCCTCCGGGCCGCGAACACCGGGGAGCTGTTTTTT,CASSSLRAANTGELFF
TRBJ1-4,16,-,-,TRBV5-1,TGCGCCAGCAGCCCTTCGGGACAAGTCCTATCCGAAAAACTGTTTTTT,CASSPSGQVLSEKLFF
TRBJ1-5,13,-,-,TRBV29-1,TGCAGCGTTGCCCTCGGGGTCAATCAGCCCCAGCATTTT,CSVALGVNQPQHF
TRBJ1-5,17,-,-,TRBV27,TGTGCCACCTTCGGAGTCGGGTTTCCGGGAAAGGATCAGCCCCAGCATTTT,CATFGVGFPGKDQPQHF
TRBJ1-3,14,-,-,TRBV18,TGTGCCAGCTCACCAACAGCCTCTGGAAACACCATATATTTT,CASSPTASGNTIYF
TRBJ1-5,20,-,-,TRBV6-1,TGTGCCAGCAGTGAAGCGCTCGGGGCAGGGCGAGCCCACAGCAATCAGCCCCAGCATTTT,CASSEALGAGRAHSNQPQHF
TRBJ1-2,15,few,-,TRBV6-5,TGTGCCAGCAGTCATCCCGGGACCCAGGCTGGTGGCTACACCTTC,CASSHPGTQAGGYTF
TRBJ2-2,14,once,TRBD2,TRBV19,TGTGCCAGTAGTCGGACTAGCTGGTCCGGGGAGCTGTTTTTT,CASSRTSWSGELFF
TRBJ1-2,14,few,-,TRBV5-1,TGCGCCAGCAGGGATACACCGGGGTCGGGTGGCTACACCTTC,CASRDTPGSGGYTF
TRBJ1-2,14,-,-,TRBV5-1,TGCGCCAGCAGCTTGGAGGGAGCTAACTATGGCTACACCTTC,CASSLEGANYGYTF
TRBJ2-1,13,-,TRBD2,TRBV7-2,TGTGCCAGCTTCCGGACTAGATCGGCTGAGCAGTTCTTC,CASFRTRSAEQFF
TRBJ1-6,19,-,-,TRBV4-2,TGTGCCAGCAGCCAAACAGGCCCGCGGTCGAGGGTAGAGGTTTCACCCCTCCACTTT,CASSQTGPRSRVEVSPLHF
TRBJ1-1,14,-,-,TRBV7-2,TGTGCCAGCAGCGCCCGGGTTACCCTCCACGGAGCTTTCTTT,CASSARVTLHGAFF
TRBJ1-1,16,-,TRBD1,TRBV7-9,TGTGCCAGCAGCCGCAGTGCCGGGACAGGGGGGGCTGAAGCTTTCTTT,CASSRSAGTGGAEAFF
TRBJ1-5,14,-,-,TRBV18,TGTGCCAGCTCACCTGAATACCTAGAGCAGCCCCAGCATTTT,CASSPEYLEQPQHF